This passage covers 30 T cell receptor beta chains from one sample sequenced in a study of shared clonotypes between healthy human individuals. Clones were read by immunoSEQ multiplex PCR, and TCRdb kept only the in-frame ones, dropping some. The sample carries approximately 2.5 million clones, more than 80% recorded once. The sequencing sample was made of naive CD4+ T cells sorted from blood. The subset: CD45RA+ positively selected. The receptors were gathered from a man aged 18 to 30 in good health.

J is TRBJ2-7 and V is TRBV30, with TRBD2 identical over 9 bases. The CDR3 covers 17 residues. The germline V gene encodes CDR1 GTSNPN and CDR2 SVGIG (reference sequence). Germline trimming cut 5 bases from V and 3 bases from J; bases unmatched to any gene: 17. The CDR3 loop is CAWDAHRTSAQYYEQYF. The CDR3 DNA follows: TGTGCCTGGGACGCGCATCGGACTAGCGCCCAATACTACGAGCAGTACTTC.

A remark on this clone: The same CDR3 also results from other DNA sequences found in this sample. The chain couples TRBV6-5 to TRBJ2-7, with 12 positions matching TRBD1. In germline, CDR1 is MNHEY, CDR2 SVGAGI. The CDR3 contains 15 residues. The V gene end was trimmed by 0 bases and the J gene end by 6 bases; junction bases not matched to a gene: 3. CDR3 sequence reads: CASSYSGQGASEQYF. The CDR3 DNA reads as TGTGCCAGCAGTTACTCGGGACAGGGGGCAAGCGAGCAGTACTTC.

The chain recombines TRBV5-1 with TRBJ2-2; tentatively, D is TRBD2 (7 bases). Deletions cut 0 bases from V and 5 bases from J, with 14 bases between. This CDR3 spans 16 amino acids. The germline V gene has CDR1 SGHRS and CDR2 YFSETQ. CDR3: CASSLAGGQGTGELFF. The CDR3 DNA is TGCGCCAGCAGCTTGGCCGGGGGGCAGGGAACCGGGGAGCTGTTTTTT.

Comment on this clone: The same CDR3 arises from other DNA sequences in this sample as well. The chain links TRBV28 to TRBJ1-3; D unclear. Trimming pared 7 bases from V and 4 bases from J, leaving 5 bases between. This CDR3 is 11 amino acids long. Looked up from germline, CDR1 is MDHEN and CDR2 is SYDVKM. Here the CDR3 reads CASTSGNTIYF. In DNA, the CDR3 is TGTGCCAGCACTTCCGGAAACACCATATATTTT.

The CDR3 DNA reads as TGTGCCAGCAGCTTAGAGGACAGGCTTAACTATGGCTACACCTTC. It yields the protein CASSLEDRLNYGYTF. The chain employs TRBV7-8 and TRBJ1-2; 7 nucleotides align to TRBD1. V shed 1 base and J 1 base; nucleotides not matched to a gene: 3. Germline-derived CDR1 and CDR2 are SGHVS and FQNEAQ. CDR3 size: 15 residues.

The chain is built from TRBV4-1 and TRBJ2-5, with TRBD2 matching 9 bases. The V segment lost 0 bases and the J segment 4 bases; nucleotides outside the gene matches: 9. CDR3 size: 17 residues. Germline V gene sequence: CDR1 MGHRA, CDR2 YSYEKL. The CDR3 region is CASSQEGRREGRETQYF. CDR3 sequence (DNA): TGCGCCAGCAGCCAAGAAGGGCGGCGGGAGGGCCGAGAGACCCAGTACTTC.

V usage is TRBV28 and J usage is TRBJ2-6, with 7 bases identical to TRBD1. The germline V gene encodes CDR1 MDHEN and CDR2 SYDVKM. Trimming at V came to 4 bases and at J to 0 bases, leaving 3 bases not matched to a gene. This CDR3 region has 16 residues. CDR3 DNA sequence: TGTGCCAGCAGTTGGGACAGACTCTCTGGGGCCAACGTCCTGACTTTC. Its protein is CASSWDRLSGANVLTF. Looking up the rest from reference TRBV28 and TRBJ2-6 gives the full variable domain: DVKVTQSSRYLVKRTGEKVFLECVQDMDHENMFWYRQDPGLGLRLIYFSYDVKMKEKGDIPEGYSVSREKKERFSLILESASTNQTSMYLCASSWDRLSGANVLTFGAGSRLTVL.

Comments on this clone: Other nucleotide sequences from this sample produce the same CDR3. The chain uses TRBV7-2 and TRBJ2-3; 9 positions match TRBD2. The germline V gene has CDR1 SGHTA and CDR2 FQGNSA. Trimming at V came to 3 bases and at J to 4 bases, leaving 2 bases not matched to a gene. This CDR3 contains 14 residues. The CDR3 nucleotides are TGTGCCAGCAGCTTGGGCGGGGGGGCAGATACGCAGTATTTT. It specifies CASSLGGGADTQYF.

The V and J genes are TRBV2 and TRBJ1-5; D is possibly TRBD1 (5 bases). The CDR3 is made up of 17 amino acids. CDR1 SNHLY and CDR2 FYNNEI come from the germline V gene. V was clipped by 6 bases and J by 1 base, with 19 bases between them. DNA for the CDR3: TGTGCCAGCAGCTCGCTCCTAGGCAGGGCGAGCAATCAGCCCCAGCATTTT. Its protein is CASSSLLGRASNQPQHF.

V is TRBV7-2 and J is TRBJ1-1; TRBD1 agrees at 9 bases. This CDR3 region has 13 residues. Germline assignment: CDR1 SGHTA and CDR2 FQGNSA. V was pared by 6 bases and J by 4 bases, with 3 bases of the junction left unmatched. In DNA form, the CDR3 reads TGTGCCAGCAGGGGACAGGGAGGCACTGAAGCTTTCTTT. Encoded protein: CASRGQGGTEAFF. The full variable domain, rest sourced from reference TRBV7-2 and TRBJ1-1, is GAGVSQSPSNKVTEKGKDVELRCDPISGHTALYWYRQSLGQGLEFLIYFQGNSAPDKSGLPSDRFSAERTGGSVSTLTIQRTQQEDSAVYLCASRGQGGTEAFFGQGTRLTVV.

The chain is built from TRBV18 and TRBJ2-3; D not certain. The CDR3 spans 15 residues. V lost 3 bases, J lost 8 bases, and 18 bases lay in between. The germline V gene encodes CDR1 KGHSH and CDR2 LQKENI. CDR3 loop: CASSPGFLTAGTQYF. In DNA, the CDR3 is TGTGCCAGCTCACCGGGGTTCCTGACGGCAGGTACGCAGTATTTT.

This clone was picked up one time. The CDR3 here is CASSLGGTDTQYF. CDR3 nucleotide sequence: TGTGCCAGCAGCCTCGGGGGCACAGATACGCAGTATTTT. The V gene is TRBV9, the J gene TRBJ2-3, with a tentative D call TRBD2 (5 bases). The length of the CDR3 is 13 residues. Trimming removed 4 bases at V and 1 base at J, with 7 bases between. The V gene's germline CDR1 is SGDLS and CDR2 YYNGEE.

The V gene is TRBV18, the J gene TRBJ2-7; TRBD2 might be the D (5 bases). V was shortened by 3 bases and J by 5 bases, with 11 bases between the two germline ends. In germline, CDR1 is KGHSH, CDR2 LQKENI. There are 13 residues in the CDR3. The DNA of the CDR3 is TGTGCCAGCTCACCTCCCCAGGAGGACGAGCAGTACTTC. Amino acids: CASSPPQEDEQYF.

A word on this clone: The junction and the germline gene differ at one end; a read error may be behind it. The chain couples TRBV25-1 to TRBJ2-1, with TRBD1 identical over 7 bases. The CDR3 is 13 residues long. CDR1 and CDR2 (germline): MGHDK, SYGVNS. CDR3 in DNA: TGTGCCAGCCGTGACAGGGCCTACAATGAGCAGTTCTTC. Protein: CASRDRAYNEQFF.

The chain combines TRBV30 with TRBJ1-5; D unresolved. CDR3 size: 12 residues. CDR1 and CDR2 from the germline V gene are GTSNPN and SVGIG (reference sequence). Trimming pared 5 bases from V and 1 base from J, leaving 6 bases between. DNA of the CDR3: TGTGCCTGGGACGCCAGCAATCAGCCCCAGCATTTT. Its translation is CAWDASNQPQHF.

The V gene is TRBV19, the J gene TRBJ1-2, with 7 bases lining up with TRBD1. The germline gives CDR1 LNHDA, CDR2 SQIVND (reference sequence). V shed 3 bases, J shed 4 bases, and the junction held 14 bases outside the gene matches. This CDR3 is built from 17 residues. CDR3 region: CASSIISTDRVGYGYTF. CDR3 in DNA: TGTGCCAGTAGTATTATTTCGACCGACAGGGTGGGCTATGGCTACACCTTC.

This clone has just a few counts. Within the sample, other DNA sequences also encode this same CDR3. The chain uses TRBV20-1 and TRBJ1-1; D is uncertain. This CDR3 has 11 amino acids. CDR1 is DFQATT, CDR2 SNEGSKA, per germline (reference sequence). Trimming removed 6 bases from V and 5 bases from J, with 10 bases in between. CDR3 loop: CSAPPSTEAFF. CDR3 sequence (DNA): TGCAGTGCCCCCCCTAGTACTGAAGCTTTCTTT.

The rearrangement joins TRBV7-6 to TRBJ1-2, with 11 bases aligning to TRBD1. The length of the CDR3 is 15 residues. Trimming at V came to 5 bases and at J to 2 bases, leaving 4 bases not matched to a gene. The germline gives CDR1 SGHVS, CDR2 FNYEAQ. Here the CDR3 DNA reads TGTGCCAGCAGCCCGGGGACAGGGGGAAACTATGGCTACACCTTC. Protein: CASSPGTGGNYGYTF. Based on the CDR3 plus reference TRBV7-6 and TRBJ1-2, the full variable domain is GAGVSQSPRYKVTKRGQDVALRCDPISGHVSLYWYRQALGQGPEFLTYFNYEAQQDKSGLPNDRFSAERPEGSISTLTIQRTEQRDSAMYRCASSPGTGGNYGYTFGSGTRLTVV.

This clone has a single count. The chain uses TRBV5-6 and TRBJ1-1; possible D gene TRBD1, 6 bases. CDR3 size: 15 residues. V was clipped by 1 base and J by 2 bases, with 12 bases between them. Germline V gene data show CDR1 as SGHDT and CDR2 as YYEEEE. CDR3 nucleotides: TGTGCCAGCAGCTTGTTGCCAGGGGTTAACACTGAAGCTTTCTTT. Amino acids: CASSLLPGVNTEAFF. Variable domain in full (rest from reference TRBV5-6 and TRBJ1-1): DAGVTQSPTHLIKTRGQQVTLRCSPKSGHDTVSWYQQALGQGPQFIFQYYEEEERQRGNFPDRFSGHQFPNYSSELNVNALLLGDSALYLCASSLLPGVNTEAFFGQGTRLTVV.

The rearrangement joins TRBV18 to TRBJ2-2, with 8 bases fitting TRBD1. Germline V CDR1 and CDR2: KGHSH, LQKENI. Trimming cost V 2 bases and J 5 bases; bases outside gene matches: 4. This CDR3 has 15 amino acids. Here the CDR3 reads CASSPSGGRTGELFF. CDR3 DNA: TGTGCCAGCTCACCATCAGGGGGCCGGACCGGGGAGCTGTTTTTT.

The gene calls are TRBV18 and TRBJ1-1, with 7 bases that match TRBD1. The CDR3 totals 16 residues. Trimming at V came to 3 bases and at J to 1 base, leaving 8 bases not matched to a gene. Germline assignment: CDR1 KGHSH and CDR2 LQKENI. The DNA for the CDR3 is TGTGCCAGCTCACCTCCGGGACAGCGAAAGAACACTGAAGCTTTCTTT. Amino acids: CASSPPGQRKNTEAFF.

The rearrangement links TRBV27 to TRBJ1-4, with D possibly matching TRBD1 (5 bases). The CDR3 extends over 13 amino acids. V was pared by 5 bases and J by 7 bases, with 11 bases between. Per germline, CDR1 MNHEY and CDR2 SMNVEV (reference sequence). Here the CDR3 reads CASSLGPLEKLFF. DNA of the CDR3: TGTGCCAGCAGTCTGGGACCGCTTGAAAAACTGTTTTTT.

The sample holds one count of this clone. This chain's CDR3 is CASSQGGSGANVLTF. Written as DNA, the CDR3 is TGTGCCAGCAGCCAAGGGGGGTCCGGGGCCAACGTCCTGACTTTC. This sequence joins TRBV14 and TRBJ2-6, with D perhaps matching TRBD1 or TRBD2 (5 bases each). Germline CDR1 SGHDN, CDR2 FVKESK. The V and J ends lost 1 base and 4 bases respectively, with 8 bases between them. The CDR3 is made up of 15 amino acids.

The sample holds one count of this clone. The V gene is TRBV19, the J gene TRBJ2-5, with 8 bases lining up with TRBD2. There are 17 residues in the CDR3. The V gene's germline CDR1 is LNHDA and CDR2 SQIVND (reference sequence). J lost 0 bases, V lost 3 bases, and 9 bases had no gene match. The CDR3 loop is CASSILIAGFNQETQYF. Here the CDR3 DNA reads TGTGCCAGTAGTATCCTCATAGCGGGATTCAACCAAGAGACCCAGTACTTC.

This sequence joins TRBV11-2 and TRBJ2-7, with D unresolved. Germline V gene sequence: CDR1 SGHAT, CDR2 FQNNGV. Trimming cost V 1 base and J 0 bases, with 7 bases left between them. The CDR3 is 14 residues long. Here the CDR3 DNA reads TGTGCCAGCAGCTTAGCCCCGAGCTCCTACGAGCAGTACTTC. Amino acid sequence: CASSLAPSSYEQYF.

The rearrangement links TRBV28 to TRBJ2-1, with TRBD2 matching 13 bases. CDR3 length: 17 amino acids. Germline V CDR1 and CDR2: MDHEN, SYDVKM. V shed 2 bases and J 4 bases; nucleotides not matched to a gene: 5. The CDR3 sequence is CASSLLGLAGMYNEQFF. CDR3 bases: TGTGCCAGCAGTTTACTGGGACTAGCGGGAATGTACAATGAGCAGTTCTTC.

About this clone itself: In the same sample, other DNA sequences code for this CDR3. The genes are TRBV10-1 and TRBJ2-7; 9 bases line up with TRBD1. Germline lookup yields CDR1 WNHNN and CDR2 SYGVQD (reference sequence). Unmatched junction bases numbered 3, after V lost 5 bases and J lost 4 bases. This CDR3 is 13 amino acids long. CDR3 DNA sequence: TGCGCCAGCAGTAAAGACAGGGGGTACGAGCAGTACTTC. Translation gives CASSKDRGYEQYF.

The chain joins TRBV6-5 to TRBJ1-2; 7 nucleotides align to TRBD1. The CDR3 length is 14 residues. V was clipped by 8 bases and J by 8 bases; unmatched bases: 14. Germline V lookup: CDR1 MNHEY, CDR2 SVGAGI. The chain's CDR3 is CASGRGTEPLGYTF. The CDR3 DNA follows: TGTGCCAGCGGGAGGGGGACAGAGCCACTCGGCTACACCTTC.

Note on this clone: The junction and the germline gene differ at one end; a read error may be behind it. This rearrangement joins TRBV6-5 to TRBJ1-2; D ambiguous. The V gene's germline CDR1 is MNHEY and CDR2 SVGAGI. There are 12 residues in the CDR3. The CDR3 sequence is CASSSGFGGCTF. As DNA, the CDR3 is TGTGCCAGCTCCTCGGGGTTCGGTGGCTGCACCTTC.

The V gene is TRBV30, the J gene TRBJ2-2; D possibly corresponds to TRBD1 (5 bases). This CDR3 comprises 14 residues. Germline-derived CDR1 and CDR2 are GTSNPN and SVGIG (reference sequence). Trimming pared 2 bases from V and 1 base from J, leaving 8 bases between. The CDR3, as DNA: TGTGCCTGGAGTACTCAGGGGAACACCGGGGAGCTGTTTTTT. Protein sequence: CAWSTQGNTGELFF. The full variable domain, its missing parts supplied by reference TRBV30 and TRBJ2-2, is SQTIHQWPATLVQPVGSPLSLECTVEGTSNPNLYWYRQAAGRGLQLLFYSVGIGQISSEVPQNLSASRPQDRQFILSSKKLLLSDSGFYLCAWSTQGNTGELFFGEGSRLTVL.